This T cell receptor beta chain was recovered during a study of blood T cell repertoires in COVID-19 (TCRdb year 2020). In the study overall: The collaborator samples originated in the United States, Italy and Spain and spanned the acute and convalescent phases of COVID-19. A freely available public database, intended as a resource for researchers studying the immune response to SARS-CoV-2, is where the repertoires were released. A de-identified subject ID, COVID-19 status, age in years and sex were almost always included in the sample metadata. Where available, HLA class I and class II types were taken from metadata supplied by the sample provider and were not determined by assay-based typing. Samples came from the ongoing ImmuneRACE study (first 160 participants) plus 1,254 subjects from 6 global collaborators. The prospective study material was composed of cDNA or gDNA derived from T cells, B-cell-depleted T cells, or PBMCs. Subjects who had been exposed to COVID-19, were actively infected with it, or had recovered from it provided the deeply sampled blood TCRbeta repertoires that made up the dataset. The research as a whole found: The amount of clinical and demographic metadata varied by source and participant and was provided uncurated.

As regards this clone: Its antigen remains undetermined. Base qualities are not provided; no much larger clone lies one nucleotide away.

The collaborating institutions used their own protocols to collect whole blood in K2EDTA tubes. For TCRbeta analysis, collaborators shipped samples as frozen whole blood, isolated PBMCs, or DNA extracted from either of those sample types. Relative to germline, V is 5 bases shorter and J is 4 bases shorter, with 14 bases between their ends. The cysteine opens and the phenylalanine closes a CDR3 of 15 amino acids. The retained sequence is limited to the CDR3, 45 bases, with the frame set at the first base. In the germline V gene, CDR1 corresponds to KGHDR and CDR2 to SFDVKD. TCRbeta CDR3 regions were amplified from genomic DNA by means of the immunoSEQ Assay, a bias-controlled multiplex PCR. Per the source publication's procedure: The number of nucleated cells in each sample was estimated by amplification of reference gene primers within the assay. Sequence reads were collapsed and filtered to measure the absolute abundance of every unique TCRbeta CDR3 rearrangement. For each sample, productive Simpson clonality was calculated as the square root of Simpson's diversity index over productive rearrangements. Imported from immuneACCESS, the table was reduced by TCRdb to in-frame sequences with V and J called. These copies leave out some clones; in studies compared against another copy, an unresolved V gene accounts for under half, and the cause of the remainder is not known. The DNA gave D and trimming, while V, J and clone size come from that table. A total of approximately 40,000 clones appear in this sample, approximately 90% of them only once. The ten largest clonotypes hold 4.8% of the sample.

This receptor chain uses TRBV24-1 and TRBJ1-5, with the D gene not clear enough to name. The sequenced sample was peripheral blood. The TCR originated in a human donor in a cohort sampled during active COVID-19. The DNA is TGTGCCACCAGTGCCAACTCAGGCTTTAATCAGCCCCAGCATTTT. Protein translation: CATSANSGFNQPQHF.